These T cell receptor beta chains were read from a single sample in a study of OX40 agonist ivuxolimab in advanced cancers. Profiled with immunoSEQ multiplex PCR; TCRdb holds only in-frame clones, not every one. The sample carries some 64,000 clones, about 83% recorded once. The material was CD4+ or CD8+ T cells sorted from blood, obtained in a trial of the OX40 agonist ivuxolimab. All receptors come from an adult with an advanced solid tumor such as melanoma, head and neck, liver or kidney cancer. CDR3s include the opening cysteine and the closing phenylalanine or tryptophan. A D gene is named only where the DNA matches it firmly. Not all rows give a size; the values are once, few, many and, for expanded clones, a class.

j_call d_call clone_size v_call cdr3_aa cdr3_nt
TRBJ1-4 TRBD1 NA TRBV19 CASSPTGTKKLFF TGTGCCAGTAGCCCGACAGGGACCAAAAAACTGTTTTTT
TRBJ2-3 NA NA TRBV5-4 CASSLTGTDTQYF TGTGCCAGCAGCTTAACAGGCACAGATACGCAGTATTTT
TRBJ2-1 TRBD2 NA TRBV7-6 CASGVSSGSGEQFF TGTGCCAGCGGCGTGTCTAGCGGGAGCGGCGAGCAGTTCTTC
TRBJ2-6 NA NA TRBV10-3 CAISKGQGLGGANVLTF TGTGCCATCAGTAAGGGTCAGGGGTTAGGTGGGGCCAACGTCCTGACTTTC
TRBJ1-4 NA NA TRBV7-8 CASSLGGGPNEKLFF TGTGCCAGCAGCCTGGGGGGGGGCCCAAATGAAAAACTGTTTTTT
TRBJ1-1 NA NA TRBV18 CASSPLRGNTEAFF TGTGCCAGCTCACCACTTCGGGGGAACACTGAAGCTTTCTTT
TRBJ2-1 TRBD2 NA TRBV9 CASSVPSGGKNEQFF TGTGCCAGCAGCGTTCCTAGCGGGGGAAAGAATGAGCAGTTCTTC
TRBJ1-1 NA NA TRBV19 CASRRDTRAEAFF TGTGCCAGTAGGAGGGACACAAGGGCTGAAGCTTTCTTT
TRBJ1-4 NA once TRBV2 CASSGQDEKLFF TGTGCCAGCAGCGGACAAGATGAAAAACTGTTTTTT
TRBJ2-7 TRBD1 NA TRBV28 CASSSPGQGGYEQYF TGTGCCAGCAGTTCCCCGGGACAGGGGGGATACGAGCAGTACTTC
TRBJ2-3 NA NA TRBV30 CAFQSGDTQYF TGTGCCTTTCAGTCGGGAGATACGCAGTATTTT
TRBJ2-5 NA NA TRBV7-6 CASSLATETQYF TGTGCCAGCAGCTTAGCGACCGAGACCCAGTACTTC
TRBJ2-1 TRBD2 NA TRBV6-5 CASRLGLGPNEQFF TGTGCCAGCAGGCTCGGACTAGGTCCCAATGAGCAGTTCTTC
TRBJ2-2 TRBD1 NA TRBV11-2 CASSLSRGPGELFF TGTGCCAGCAGCTTATCCAGGGGGCCCGGGGAGCTGTTTTTT
TRBJ1-6 TRBD1 once TRBV27 CASSSGQLQNSPLHF TGTGCCAGCAGTTCGGGACAGCTTCAAAATTCACCCCTCCACTTT
TRBJ2-5 NA NA TRBV29-1 CSVLWQFEETQYF TGCAGCGTTTTGTGGCAGTTCGAAGAGACCCAGTACTTC
TRBJ2-3 NA NA TRBV7-8 CASSLGGLGYTDTQYF TGTGCCAGCAGCTTAGGCGGGCTTGGGTACACAGATACGCAGTATTTT
TRBJ2-2 NA NA TRBV28 CASSPPPPGELFF TGTGCCAGCAGTCCACCTCCCCCCGGGGAGCTGTTTTTT
TRBJ2-3 NA NA TRBV19 CASSRSQGGRTDTQYF TGTGCCAGTAGTAGATCACAGGGAGGGAGGACAGATACGCAGTATTTT
TRBJ1-1 NA few TRBV28 CASRLTQNTEAFF TGTGCCAGCAGACTAACACAGAACACTGAAGCTTTCTTT
TRBJ2-3 TRBD1 NA TRBV5-1 CASSAGDRETDTQYF TGCGCCAGCAGCGCGGGGGACAGGGAAACAGATACGCAGTATTTT
TRBJ1-1 NA NA TRBV11-1 CASSFQQGTEAFF TGTGCCAGCAGCTTCCAGCAGGGCACTGAAGCTTTCTTT
TRBJ1-5 TRBD1 NA TRBV19 CASSMARGPNQPQHF TGTGCCAGTAGTATGGCCAGGGGGCCCAATCAGCCCCAGCATTTT
TRBJ2-1 NA few TRBV11-3 CASSFIGYNEQFF TGTGCCAGCAGCTTTATAGGGTACAATGAGCAGTTCTTC
TRBJ2-3 TRBD2 once TRBV5-1 CASSSPRASGRSDTDTQYF TGCGCCAGCAGCTCGCCCCGGGCTAGCGGGAGGAGTGACACAGATACGCAGTATTTT
TRBJ1-5 TRBD1 NA TRBV28 CASSLTGGNQPQHF TGTGCCAGCAGCTTAACAGGGGGGAATCAGCCCCAGCATTTT
TRBJ2-7 TRBD2 NA TRBV5-6 CASSWGTTPSYEQYF TGTGCCAGCAGCTGGGGGACTACCCCCTCCTACGAGCAGTACTTC
TRBJ1-2 NA once TRBV7-9 CASSPTVTLFYGYTF TGTGCCAGCAGCCCTACAGTTACCCTTTTCTATGGCTACACCTTC
TRBJ1-4 NA once TRBV11-2 CASSLAGANEKLFF TGTGCCAGCAGCTTAGCAGGGGCCAATGAAAAACTGTTTTTT
TRBJ1-1 TRBD1 NA TRBV6-1 CASSGRGTGGGLQTEAFF TGTGCCAGCAGTGGAAGGGGGACAGGGGGCGGGTTACAGACTGAAGCTTTCTTT
TRBJ1-6 NA NA TRBV4-2 CASTVEGGSLGSPLHF TGTGCCAGCACCGTAGAAGGCGGGTCCTTGGGTTCACCCCTCCACTTT
TRBJ2-1 TRBD2 NA TRBV5-1 CASSMGLVYNEQFF TGCGCCAGCAGCATGGGACTAGTCTACAATGAGCAGTTCTTC
TRBJ2-7 NA NA TRBV6-1 CASRALITYEQYF TGTGCCAGCAGGGCACTTATTACCTACGAGCAGTACTTC
TRBJ1-3 NA once TRBV30 CAWRDRNSGNTIYF TGTGCCTGGAGAGACAGGAACTCTGGAAACACCATATATTTT
TRBJ1-1 NA NA TRBV5-1 CASSSSNSGTEAFF TGCGCCAGCAGCTCCTCAAACTCGGGCACTGAAGCTTTCTTT
TRBJ1-4 NA NA TRBV6-1 CAIGIEKLFF TGTGCCATCGGGATAGAAAAACTGTTTTTT
TRBJ2-1 NA NA TRBV18 CASSPQNYNEQFF TGTGCCAGCTCCCCACAAAATTACAATGAGCAGTTCTTC
TRBJ1-5 NA NA TRBV28 CASSLWGSNQPQHF TGTGCCAGCAGTTTGTGGGGGTCCAATCAGCCCCAGCATTTT
TRBJ1-5 NA few TRBV6-5 CASRADLYSNQPQHF TGTGCCAGCAGAGCCGACTTATATAGCAATCAGCCCCAGCATTTT